These 28 T cell receptor beta chains originate from one sample sequenced in a study of blood T cells in healthy people across ages. A second PCR, run for roughly 7 to 12 cycles, used a sample-barcoded 5' primer plus a J-beta primer mix. TCRdb reprocessed the 5' RACE reads via MiXCR and lists one record per CDR3 protein. The sample records roughly 800,000 distinct CDR3 sequences, roughly 50% being singletons. Sequenced: blood. The receptor source for this set is a young man in good health.

V and J are TRBV27 and TRBJ2-5, with no clear D. V lost 5 bases and J lost 5, with 12 bases in between. Germline V gene lookup returns CDR1 MNHEY and CDR2 SMNVEV (reference sequence). This CDR3 has 13 amino acids. CDR3 sequence (DNA): TGTGCCAGCAGTGCCCGCCGGATGGAGACCCAGTACTTC. It is translated as CASSARRMETQYF.

V is TRBV10-3 and J is TRBJ2-7; possibly TRBD1 for D (6 bases). Gene TRBJ2-5 matches the end of the DNA better, so the J call may be wrong. Germline V gene sequence: CDR1 ENHRY, CDR2 SYGVKD. This CDR3 has 13 amino acids. The CDR3 is CAIREQGGETQYF. The CDR3 DNA reads TGTGCCATCAGGGAACAGGGTGGGGAGACCCAGTACTTC.

The chain recombines TRBV20-1 with TRBJ2-3, with D uncertain. The CDR3 is 16 amino acids. Germline lookup yields CDR1 DFQATT and CDR2 SNEGSKA (reference sequence). Between the trimmed V and J ends, which lost 3 bases and 1 base, there was a span of 17 bases. In DNA form, the CDR3 reads TGCAGTGCTAGTACTCGTCTCGGGCGTCGCACAGATACGCAGTATTTT. Translating it yields CSASTRLGRRTDTQYF.

The rearrangement uses TRBV28 and TRBJ2-7; D is unclear. Deletions cut 7 bases from V and 4 bases from J, with 11 bases between. CDR3 length: 12 residues. Germline CDR1 is MDHEN and CDR2 is SYDVKM. The chain's CDR3 is CASKGGIYEQYF. CDR3 DNA: TGTGCCAGCAAGGGCGGAATATACGAGCAGTACTTC. The full variable domain, rest sourced from reference TRBV28 and TRBJ2-7, is DVKVTQSSRYLVKRTGEKVFLECVQDMDHENMFWYRQDPGLGLRLIYFSYDVKMKEKGDIPEGYSVSREKKERFSLILESASTNQTSMYLCASKGGIYEQYFGPGTRLTVT.

The CDR3 reads CSATDRGGIQYF. The CDR3 DNA sequence: TGCAGTGCTACTGACAGGGGCGGCATTCAGTACTTC. The rearrangement joins TRBV20-1 to TRBJ2-5, with 8 positions matching TRBD1. The J call could be wrong; TRBJ2-4 is a better fit for the DNA end. Germline V CDR1 and CDR2: DFQATT, SNEGSKA (reference sequence). CDR3 length equals 12 residues.

The chain recombines TRBV9 with TRBJ2-3; D is tentatively TRBD1 or TRBD2 (5 bases each). Germline CDR1 is SGDLS and CDR2 is YYNGEE. This CDR3 region has 16 residues. Trimming removed 4 bases from V and 5 bases from J, with 20 bases in between. CDR3 sequence (DNA): TGTGCCAGCAGCATCCAGGGAGCTCGAGGACTAGATACGCAGTATTTT. The encoded protein is CASSIQGARGLDTQYF.

The chain couples TRBV5-8 to TRBJ1-5; D is unresolved. V was trimmed by 0 bases and J by 6 bases, leaving 10 bases between them. Germline V gives CDR1 SGHTS, CDR2 YDEGEE. This CDR3 has 14 residues. The CDR3 coding sequence is TGTGCCAGCAGCTTGGAACGGGCCCGTCAGCCCCAGCATTTT. Residues: CASSLERARQPQHF.

The chain couples TRBV20-1 to TRBJ2-1; 10 bases align to TRBD2. Germline CDR1 and CDR2: DFQATT and SNEGSKA (reference sequence). The CDR3 has 15 residues. V lost 5 bases, J lost 3 bases, and 7 bases stayed unmatched. The CDR3: CSAPLGLADYNEQFF. The DNA for the CDR3 is TGCAGTGCTCCCCTTGGACTAGCGGACTACAATGAGCAGTTCTTC.

The chain combines TRBV5-1 with TRBJ2-5; 13 bases map to TRBD2. J lost 5 bases, V lost 3 bases, and 4 bases had no gene match. Per the germline V gene, CDR1 is SGHRS and CDR2 is YFSETQ. There are 15 residues in the CDR3. CDR3 sequence reads: CASSSGTSGTETQYF. The CDR3 DNA is TGCGCCAGCAGCTCCGGGACTAGCGGGACGGAGACCCAGTACTTC.

This clonotype appeared many times. This sequence joins TRBV29-1 and TRBJ2-5; D possibly corresponds to TRBD1 (6 bases). Trimming took 4 bases from V and 2 from J, leaving 14 bases between them. Per germline, CDR1 SQVTM and CDR2 ANQGSEA. The CDR3 spans 14 residues. The CDR3, as DNA: TGCAGCGTTGCTGGGGGCGACGAGCAAGAGACCCAGTACTTC. Translating it yields CSVAGGDEQETQYF. The whole variable domain, filled in from reference TRBV29-1 and TRBJ2-5, reads SAVISQKPSRDICQRGTSLTIQCQVDSQVTMMFWYRQQPGQSLTLIATANQGSEATYESGFVIDKFPISRPNLTFSTLTVSNMSPEDSSIYLCSVAGGDEQETQYFGPGTRLLVL.

This clonotype showed up just a few times. The rearrangement joins TRBV10-3 to TRBJ2-7, with D perhaps matching TRBD1 or TRBD2 (7 bases each). The ends were cut back, 6 bases at V and 0 bases at J, with 15 bases in the middle. CDR1 is ENHRY and CDR2 is SYGVKD in the germline V gene. The length of the CDR3 is 15 residues. The CDR3 reads CAIRTSRGGSYEQYF. CDR3 nucleotides: TGTGCCATCAGGACATCCAGGGGGGGCTCCTACGAGCAGTACTTC.

In its sample, this clonotype was seen a few times. V gene TRBV29-1 combines with J gene TRBJ2-1, with unresolved D. V dropped 1 base and J dropped 7 bases, with 11 bases sitting between them. Germline V CDR1 and CDR2: SQVTM, ANQGSEA. CDR3 length: 13 residues. DNA for the CDR3: TGCAGCGTTGAAGGGACGCTAAAGAATGAGCAGTTCTTC. Amino acids: CSVEGTLKNEQFF.

The rearrangement uses TRBV19 and TRBJ2-4, with TRBD1 matching over 7 bases. The J call is in doubt because the DNA end fits TRBJ2-7 better. This CDR3 spans 13 amino acids. CDR1 LNHDA and CDR2 SQIVND come from the germline V gene (reference sequence). CDR3 DNA sequence: TGTGCCAGTAGTATGAGACAGGGCTACGAGCAGTACTTC. This encodes CASSMRQGYEQYF.

The chain carries TRBV6-2 or TRBV6-3 and TRBJ2-5, with D perhaps TRBD1 (6 bases). The DNA end lines up better with TRBJ2-7; the J call may be wrong. Germline assignment: CDR1 MNHEY and CDR2 SVGEGT. There are 12 residues in the CDR3. The CDR3 nucleotides read TGTGCCAGCAGCCGTGGACAGCGCGAGCAGTACTTC. Translated: CASSRGQREQYF.

This clonotype was counted a few times. V and J are TRBV7-8 and TRBJ2-3; D is possibly TRBD1 or TRBD2 (5 bases each). The CDR3 has 16 amino acids. Trimming removed 5 bases at V and 8 bases at J, with 23 bases between. The germline gives CDR1 SGHVS, CDR2 FQNEAQ. The CDR3 DNA reads TGTGCCAGCAGCATCCGGGACCGCTTGGCGGGCGCTACGCAGTATTTT. Translating gives CASSIRDRLAGATQYF.

The chain recombines TRBV18 with TRBJ2-4, with TRBD2 matching 8 bases. The J call is uncertain, as TRBJ2-7 better fits the DNA end. Germline V gives CDR1 KGHSH, CDR2 LQKENI. This CDR3 is 15 amino acids long. This CDR3 is CASSLKRGPTYEQYF. CDR3 in DNA: TGTGCCAGCTCACTTAAGCGGGGGCCTACCTACGAGCAGTACTTC.

This clonotype was seen a few times. This chain links TRBV29-1 with TRBJ2-5, with 11 bases lining up with TRBD2. Trimming took 3 bases from V and 2 from J; bases not matched to a gene: 2. The germline V gene encodes CDR1 SQVTM and CDR2 ANQGSEA. The CDR3 extends over 14 amino acids. In DNA form, the CDR3 reads TGCAGCGTTGAGGTAGCGGGGGGGCAAGAGACCCAGTACTTC. This translates into CSVEVAGGQETQYF.

Concerning this clonotype itself: A read error is possible here, since a much larger clone lies one base away. V gene TRBV3-1 combines with J gene TRBJ2-5, with 16 bases lining up with TRBD2. CDR1 is LGHDT and CDR2 is YNNKEL in the germline V gene (reference sequence). This CDR3 region has 14 residues. The CDR3 DNA sequence: TGTACCAGCAGCCCCGGGACTAGCGGGGGGGAGCAGTACTTC. Residues: CTSSPGTSGGEQYF.

V gene TRBV4-2 combines with J gene TRBJ2-1, with D tentatively TRBD2 (5 bases). This CDR3 comprises 16 residues. Germline lookup yields CDR1 LGHNA and CDR2 YNFKEQ. Trimming removed 0 bases at V and 3 bases at J, with 12 bases between. For the CDR3, the DNA is TGTGCCAGCAGCCAAGATGGTCCGGGGAACTACAATGAGCAGTTCTTC. Translation gives CASSQDGPGNYNEQFF.

This chain uses TRBV18 with TRBJ1-2; D is perhaps TRBD1 (6 bases). This CDR3 region has 13 residues. The ends were cut back, 3 bases at V and 6 bases at J, with 11 bases in the middle. Germline values: CDR1 KGHSH, CDR2 LQKENI. The CDR3 sequence is CASSPAGVHGYTF. The CDR3 coding sequence is TGTGCCAGCTCACCGGCAGGGGTTCATGGCTACACCTTC.

This clonotype was seen more than once but under ten times. The chain carries TRBV5-1 and TRBJ2-3, with 11 positions matching TRBD2. Trimming at V came to 5 bases and at J to 2 bases, leaving 7 bases not matched to a gene. CDR3 length equals 16 residues. The germline V gene encodes CDR1 SGHRS and CDR2 YFSETQ. CDR3 sequence (DNA): TGCGCCAGCAGAGCTGGGACTAGCGGAATCACAGATACGCAGTATTTT. Encoded protein: CASRAGTSGITDTQYF.

The V call is TRBV20-1, the J call TRBJ1-4; 7 bases agree with TRBD1. The V gene's germline CDR1 is DFQATT and CDR2 SNEGSKA (reference sequence). The CDR3 contains 13 residues. J was trimmed by 8 bases and V by 5 bases; bases with no gene match: 8. In DNA form, the CDR3 reads TGCAGTGCTCCCGTTAGGGGGCTAGAAAAACTGTTTTTT. This sequence encodes CSAPVRGLEKLFF.

V and J are TRBV6-1 and TRBJ2-3; D is ambiguous. CDR1 MNHNS and CDR2 SASEGT come from the germline V gene. This CDR3 is built from 16 residues. V dropped 1 base and J dropped 1 base, with 12 bases sitting between them. Written as DNA, the CDR3 is TGTGCCAGCAGTGAAGGGCTTATCCGCGGCACAGATACGCAGTATTTT. Protein sequence: CASSEGLIRGTDTQYF.

The chain's CDR3 is CSAKFGGCEQYF. The DNA for the CDR3 is TGCAGTGCTAAGTTCGGGGGCTGCGAGCAGTACTTC. This rearrangement joins TRBV20-1 to TRBJ2-5; TRBD1 or TRBD2 may be the D gene (6 bases each). The end of the DNA fits TRBJ2-7 better, so the J call may be wrong. There are 12 residues in the CDR3. CDR1 and CDR2 from the germline V gene are DFQATT and SNEGSKA (reference sequence).

CDR3 bases: TGTGCCAGCAGCGACAGGGTGCAACGTTACGAGCAGTACTTC. As protein: CASSDRVQRYEQYF. The chain recombines TRBV6-2 or TRBV6-3 with TRBJ2-7; 7 nucleotides agree with TRBD1. Germline trimming cut 6 bases from V and 4 bases from J; bases unmatched to any gene: 9. This CDR3 has 14 residues. In germline, CDR1 is MNHEY, CDR2 SVGEGT.

This chain connects TRBV20-1 to TRBJ2-7; the D is unclear. CDR3 length: 11 amino acids. Germline V gene data show CDR1 as DFQATT and CDR2 as SNEGSKA (reference sequence). V lost 3 bases and J 3 bases, leaving 6 bases between the germline ends. The CDR3 region has the DNA TGCAGTGCTAGTGTGGTCTACGAGCAGTACTTC. Amino acid sequence: CSASVVYEQYF.

V usage is TRBV20-1 and J usage is TRBJ1-6; 7 nucleotides match TRBD1. Trimming at V came to 0 bases and at J to 8 bases, leaving 10 bases not matched to a gene. Looked up from germline, CDR1 is DFQATT and CDR2 is SNEGSKA (reference sequence). This CDR3 is 16 amino acids long. CDR3 nucleotide sequence: TGCAGTGCTAGAGAGAGGGGGCGCAGGGTCGATTCACCCCTCCACTTT. Residues: CSARERGRRVDSPLHF.

CDR3 nucleotides: TGCAGTGCTAGAGGGGAAGGGAGCGGGAAGCAGTTCTTC. Protein sequence: CSARGEGSGKQFF. This chain links TRBV20-1 with TRBJ2-1; 7 positions agree with TRBD2. CDR3 length: 13 residues. Looked up from germline, CDR1 is DFQATT and CDR2 is SNEGSKA (reference sequence). Trimming cost V 1 base and J 11 bases; bases outside gene matches: 8.